A single sample is the source of the 27 T cell receptor beta chains below, sequenced in a study of CD8+ T cells in alopecia areata. Extracted RNA was reverse transcribed, and the resulting cDNA served as sequencing template. The protocol was immunoSEQ multiplex PCR, while the TCRdb copy is restricted to in-frame clones and leaves out a portion. The data hold almost 250,000 clones, with 67% observed a single time. The sample here was CD4+ T cells sorted from blood, taken at week 0. The receptors stem from a human donor with alopecia areata.

V usage is TRBV10-3 and J usage is TRBJ2-7; D ambiguous. Trimming left V 0 bases short and J 6 bases short, with 9 bases between. The germline V gene has CDR1 ENHRY and CDR2 SYGVKD. The length of the CDR3 is 13 residues. CDR3 protein: CAISESRRSEQYF. DNA of the CDR3: TGTGCCATCAGTGAGTCGAGAAGGAGCGAGCAGTACTTC.

The rearrangement uses TRBV5-1 and TRBJ2-1; D remains ambiguous. The CDR3 totals 17 residues. Per germline, CDR1 SGHRS and CDR2 YFSETQ. The V gene lost 0 bases and the J gene lost 1 base, with 14 bases spanning the gap. The CDR3 here is CASSLEAGPRSYNEQFF. CDR3 in DNA: TGCGCCAGCAGCTTGGAGGCAGGCCCCCGGTCCTACAATGAGCAGTTCTTC.

The chain employs TRBV30 and TRBJ1-1; a possible D gene is TRBD1 (6 bases). V was clipped by 1 base and J by 4 bases, with 10 bases between them. The CDR3 has 13 residues. CDR1 and CDR2 from the germline V gene are GTSNPN and SVGIG (reference sequence). This chain's CDR3 is CAWSGAGATEAFF. For the CDR3, the DNA is TGTGCCTGGAGTGGGGCAGGGGCCACTGAAGCTTTCTTT.

The chain uses TRBV7-8 and TRBJ2-7; 9 bases fit TRBD1. The J segment lost 4 bases and the V segment lost 5 bases, leaving 6 bases of the junction unmatched. Germline V gene sequence: CDR1 SGHVS, CDR2 FQNEAQ. The CDR3 is 14 residues long. CDR3 bases: TGTGCCAGCAGCCCCCGGACAGGGGAGTACGAGCAGTACTTC. Protein product: CASSPRTGEYEQYF.

The chain links TRBV7-8 to TRBJ2-7; 8 nucleotides agree with TRBD1. With 3 bases clipped from V and 4 bases from J, the junction kept 11 bases outside the gene matches. The CDR3 covers 16 residues. CDR1 is SGHVS and CDR2 is FQNEAQ in the germline V gene. CDR3 DNA sequence: TGTGCCAGCAGCTTGCTCCTTCGGACAGGGACATACGAGCAGTACTTC. The encoded protein is CASSLLLRTGTYEQYF.

The rearrangement uses TRBV13 and TRBJ1-1; D gene unclear. Germline values: CDR1 PRHDT, CDR2 FYEKMQ (reference sequence). This CDR3 contains 15 residues. V was cut by 6 bases and J by 0 bases, with 14 bases left in between. The CDR3 sequence: CASSSLDKLNTEAFF. The CDR3 DNA reads TGTGCCAGCAGTTCACTCGACAAATTGAACACTGAAGCTTTCTTT.

The gene calls are TRBV6-5 and TRBJ2-7; 8 bases match TRBD1. Germline-derived CDR1 and CDR2 are MNHEY and SVGAGI. This CDR3 has 16 amino acids. Trimming removed 2 bases from V and 0 bases from J; junction bases left unmatched: 6. CDR3 residues: CASSYDEDRGSYEQYF. CDR3 sequence (DNA): TGTGCCAGCAGTTACGACGAAGACAGGGGCTCCTACGAGCAGTACTTC.

The chain recombines TRBV9 with TRBJ1-6; 7 nucleotides match TRBD1. This CDR3 contains 14 residues. The germline V gene has CDR1 SGDLS and CDR2 YYNGEE. V shed 4 bases and J 7 bases; nucleotides not matched to a gene: 5. This CDR3 reads CASSWAGGNSPLHF. Written as DNA, the CDR3 is TGTGCCAGCAGCTGGGCAGGGGGGAATTCACCCCTCCACTTT.

The chain recombines TRBV7-2 with TRBJ2-1; maybe TRBD2 (5 bases). The CDR3 has 14 residues. Trimming took off 3 bases at V and 9 bases at J, with 15 bases between the two ends. Germline loops: CDR1 SGHTA, CDR2 FQGNSA. The CDR3 spells CASSFGLFGGEQFF. Written as DNA, the CDR3 is TGTGCCAGCAGCTTCGGACTCTTCGGCGGTGAGCAGTTCTTC.

The chain is built from TRBV29-1 and TRBJ2-7; D might be TRBD1 or TRBD2, each matching 5 bases. The CDR3 length is 12 residues. Trimming took off 7 bases at V and 5 bases at J, with 15 bases between the two ends. Germline values: CDR1 SQVTM, CDR2 ANQGSEA. CDR3 in amino acids: CSGVVGDHEQYF. The CDR3, as DNA: TGCAGCGGCGTAGTGGGGGACCACGAGCAGTACTTC.

This chain connects TRBV5-6 to TRBJ2-7; D is ambiguous. This CDR3 spans 13 amino acids. In germline, CDR1 is SGHDT, CDR2 YYEEEE. With 2 bases removed from V and 9 bases from J, the gap between germline ends came to 15 bases. CDR3: CASSFGRERMQYF. In DNA form, the CDR3 reads TGTGCCAGCAGCTTCGGTAGAGAGAGGATGCAGTACTTC.

This clone has a single count. The chain links TRBV25-1 to TRBJ2-1; 8 bases line up with TRBD1. V shed 7 bases and J 15 bases; nucleotides not matched to a gene: 11. CDR1 is MGHDK, CDR2 SYGVNS, per germline. The CDR3 loop spans 12 amino acids. The CDR3 region has the DNA TGTGCCAGCACCTCGGACAGGGTCCCCCCGTTCTTC. Translation: CASTSDRVPPFF.

The genes are TRBV20-1 and TRBJ1-1; D is unclear. The CDR3 consists of 10 residues. Germline V gives CDR1 DFQATT, CDR2 SNEGSKA (reference sequence). V was trimmed by 3 bases and J by 8 bases, leaving 7 bases between them. The CDR3 is CSARSTEAFF. The CDR3 DNA is TGCAGTGCTAGGTCTACAGAAGCTTTCTTT.

The chain combines TRBV29-1 with TRBJ2-5; D call uncertain. The J call may be in error: the DNA end matches TRBJ2-7 better. This CDR3 contains 11 residues. Germline V gene lookup returns CDR1 SQVTM and CDR2 ANQGSEA. CDR3 in DNA: TGCAGCGTTGTTGTAGTCTACGAGCAGTACTTC. It codes for CSVVVVYEQYF.

V and J are TRBV29-1 and TRBJ2-1, with 7 nucleotides matching TRBD2. Germline V gene data show CDR1 as SQVTM and CDR2 as ANQGSEA. The CDR3 covers 14 residues. J was trimmed by 6 bases and V by 4 bases; bases with no gene match: 9. CDR3 sequence reads: CSVVNSGAGNEQFF. The CDR3 DNA sequence: TGCAGCGTTGTAAACAGCGGGGCTGGCAATGAGCAGTTCTTC.

The gene calls are TRBV9 and TRBJ1-2, with D tentatively TRBD1 (6 bases). This CDR3 comprises 13 residues. V was clipped by 4 bases and J by 3 bases, with 10 bases between them. Germline lookup yields CDR1 SGDLS and CDR2 YYNGEE. CDR3 loop: CASSTTGYYGYTF. The CDR3 bases are TGTGCCAGCAGCACCACAGGGTACTATGGCTACACCTTC.

This clone was seen ten or more times. The V call is TRBV7-9, the J call TRBJ1-3; D is possibly TRBD1 (6 bases). This CDR3 contains 16 residues. V gave up 4 bases and J gave up 0 bases, with 13 bases separating them. Germline V gene data show CDR1 as SEHNR and CDR2 as FQNEAQ (reference sequence). The CDR3 loop is CASSSGAVSSGNTIYF. In nucleotides, the CDR3 is TGTGCCAGCAGCTCAGGGGCCGTGAGCTCTGGAAACACCATATATTTT.

The gene calls are TRBV7-9 and TRBJ1-1; 10 nucleotides agree with TRBD1. Germline CDR1 and CDR2: SEHNR and FQNEAQ (reference sequence). With V trimmed by 5 bases and J by 3 bases, 3 bases remained unmatched. The CDR3 has 14 amino acids. The DNA for the CDR3 is TGTGCCAGCAGCCGCGGACAGGGGGACACTGAAGCTTTCTTT. Its protein is CASSRGQGDTEAFF. The full variable domain, rest sourced from reference TRBV7-9 and TRBJ1-1, is DTGVSQNPRHKITKRGQNVTFRCDPISEHNRLYWYRQTLGQGPEFLTYFQNEAQLEKSRLLSDRFSAERPKGSFSTLEIQRTEQGDSAMYLCASSRGQGDTEAFFGQGTRLTVV.

The genes are TRBV6-5 and TRBJ2-2; no firm D call. The CDR3 has 13 amino acids. The germline V and J ends were trimmed by 3 bases and 7 bases, with 9 bases remaining between them. Per the germline V gene, CDR1 is MNHEY and CDR2 is SVGAGI. CDR3 bases: TGTGCCAGCAGTTATGAAGGTCGCGGGGAGCTGTTTTTT. Translation: CASSYEGRGELFF.

J is TRBJ2-3 and V is TRBV9; D may be TRBD2 (6 bases). Trimming cost V 2 bases and J 0 bases, with 10 bases left between them. CDR1 SGDLS and CDR2 YYNGEE come from the germline V gene. The CDR3 is made up of 15 amino acids. In DNA form, the CDR3 reads TGTGCCAGCAGCGTCGGGACTTGGAGCACAGATACGCAGTATTTT. Translation gives CASSVGTWSTDTQYF. Combining the CDR3 with reference TRBV9 and TRBJ2-3 gives the whole variable domain DSGVTQTPKHLITATGQRVTLRCSPRSGDLSVYWYQQSLDQGLQFLIQYYNGEERAKGNILERFSAQQFPDLHSELNLSSLELGDSALYFCASSVGTWSTDTQYFGPGTRLTVL.

This clone appeared a few times. The chain has TRBV30 and TRBJ2-4, with 11 bases lining up with TRBD1. The CDR3 runs 16 residues. V dropped 3 bases and J dropped 0; count of bases not matched to a gene: 4. CDR1 and CDR2 from the germline V gene are GTSNPN and SVGIG (reference sequence). In DNA, the CDR3 is TGTGCCTGGAGAGGGACAGGGGGACTAGCCAAAAACATTCAGTACTTC. Protein: CAWRGTGGLAKNIQYF.

The chain combines TRBV5-5 with TRBJ2-1, with TRBD2 matching 15 bases. Germline V gene data show CDR1 as SGHKS and CDR2 as YYEKEE (reference sequence). The CDR3 runs to 14 residues. Unmatched junction bases numbered 5, after V lost 7 bases and J lost 9 bases. CDR3 in amino acids: CASRRTSGRGEQFF. CDR3 in DNA: TGTGCCAGCCGCCGGACTAGCGGGAGGGGTGAGCAGTTCTTC. The full variable domain, its missing parts supplied by reference TRBV5-5 and TRBJ2-1, is DAGVTQSPTHLIKTRGQQVTLRCSPISGHKSVSWYQQVLGQGPQFIFQYYEKEERGRGNFPDRFSARQFPNYSSELNVNALLLGDSALYLCASRRTSGRGEQFFGPGTRLTVL.

The chain employs TRBV4-1 and TRBJ1-5; 7 bases line up with TRBD1. Germline assignment: CDR1 MGHRA and CDR2 YSYEKL. The V gene end was trimmed by 2 bases and the J gene end by 0 bases; junction bases not matched to a gene: 4. The CDR3 runs 16 residues. CDR3 in DNA: TGCGCCAGCAGCCAAAGACAGGGAGTTAGCAATCAGCCCCAGCATTTT. It encodes CASSQRQGVSNQPQHF.

The rearrangement joins TRBV15 to TRBJ2-7, with 9 bases that match TRBD1. The CDR3 runs to 14 residues. From germline, CDR1 is LNHNV and CDR2 YYDKDF (reference sequence). V lost 5 bases to trimming and J lost 2 bases; unmatched junction nucleotides: 4. CDR3 DNA sequence: TGTGCCACCAGCCCGGGACAGGGAACCTACGAGCAGTACTTC. Translation gives CATSPGQGTYEQYF.

This clone was recorded a few times. This sample includes further DNA sequences coding for the same CDR3. The gene calls are TRBV9 and TRBJ2-3; D is perhaps TRBD2 (6 bases). Trimming shortened V by 0 bases and J by 0 bases, and 8 bases separated the two germline ends. This CDR3 spans 15 amino acids. The germline gives CDR1 SGDLS, CDR2 YYNGEE. Here the CDR3 DNA reads TGTGCCAGCAGCGTAGGCGGGGCTAGCACAGATACGCAGTATTTT. Its protein is CASSVGGASTDTQYF.

The V and J genes are TRBV5-1 and TRBJ2-3; either TRBD1 or TRBD2 may supply D (5 bases each). The CDR3 spans 15 residues. Trimming took 0 bases from V and 4 from J, leaving 12 bases between them. Germline assignment: CDR1 SGHRS and CDR2 YFSETQ. CDR3 bases: TGCGCCAGCAGCTTGGAGGTAGTGGGGGCAGATACGCAGTATTTT. Protein product: CASSLEVVGADTQYF.

The V and J genes are TRBV4-1 and TRBJ2-6; TRBD1 matches 7 bases. V shed 3 bases and J 2 bases; nucleotides not matched to a gene: 7. CDR3 length: 17 residues. Germline CDR1 reads MGHRA; CDR2 reads YSYEKL. CDR3 in amino acids: CASSHEWTGTGANVLTF. Written as DNA, the CDR3 is TGCGCCAGCAGCCACGAGTGGACAGGTACTGGGGCCAACGTCCTGACTTTC.